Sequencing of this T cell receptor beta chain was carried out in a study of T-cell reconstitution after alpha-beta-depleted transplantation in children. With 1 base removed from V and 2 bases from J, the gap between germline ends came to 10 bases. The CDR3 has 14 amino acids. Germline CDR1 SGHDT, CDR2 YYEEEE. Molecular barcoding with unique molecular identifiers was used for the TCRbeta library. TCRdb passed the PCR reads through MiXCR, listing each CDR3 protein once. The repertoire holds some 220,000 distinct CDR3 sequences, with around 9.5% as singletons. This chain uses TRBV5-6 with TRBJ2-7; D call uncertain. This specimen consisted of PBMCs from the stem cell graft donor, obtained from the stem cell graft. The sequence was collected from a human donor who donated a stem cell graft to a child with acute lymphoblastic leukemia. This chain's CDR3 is CASSLPHSTYEQYF. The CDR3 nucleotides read TGTGCCAGCAGCTTGCCCCACAGCACCTACGAGCAGTACTTC.